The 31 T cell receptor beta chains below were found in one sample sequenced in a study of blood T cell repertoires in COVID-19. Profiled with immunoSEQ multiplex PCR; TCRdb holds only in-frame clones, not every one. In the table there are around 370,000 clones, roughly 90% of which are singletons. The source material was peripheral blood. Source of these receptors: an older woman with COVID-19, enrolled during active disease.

CDR3 DNA sequence: TGTGCCTACATAAGCACTGAAGCTTTCTTT. This sequence encodes CAYISTEAFF. The rearrangement uses TRBV30 and TRBJ1-1; the D is unclear. Looked up from germline, CDR1 is GTSNPN and CDR2 is SVGIG (reference sequence). CDR3 length: 10 residues. The V end lost 7 bases, the J end lost 4 bases, and 7 bases lay between the germline ends.

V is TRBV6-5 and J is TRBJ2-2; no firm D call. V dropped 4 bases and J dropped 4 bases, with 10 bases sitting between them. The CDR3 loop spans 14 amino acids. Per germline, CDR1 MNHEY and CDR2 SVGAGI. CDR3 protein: CASSFAQFTGELFF. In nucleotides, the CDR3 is TGTGCCAGCAGTTTCGCACAGTTCACCGGGGAGCTGTTTTTT.

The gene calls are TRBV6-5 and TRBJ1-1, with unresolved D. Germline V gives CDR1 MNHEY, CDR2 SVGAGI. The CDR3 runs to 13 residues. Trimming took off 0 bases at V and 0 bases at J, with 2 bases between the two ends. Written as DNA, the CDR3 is TGTGCCAGCAGTTACTCCGTGAACACTGAAGCTTTCTTT. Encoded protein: CASSYSVNTEAFF.

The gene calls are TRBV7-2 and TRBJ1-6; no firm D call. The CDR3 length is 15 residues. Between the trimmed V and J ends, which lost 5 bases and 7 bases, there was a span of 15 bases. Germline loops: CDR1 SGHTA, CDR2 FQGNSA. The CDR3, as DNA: TGTGCCAGCAGCCTCGTGGAGGGAAAGAATTCACCCCTCCACTTT. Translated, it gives CASSLVEGKNSPLHF.

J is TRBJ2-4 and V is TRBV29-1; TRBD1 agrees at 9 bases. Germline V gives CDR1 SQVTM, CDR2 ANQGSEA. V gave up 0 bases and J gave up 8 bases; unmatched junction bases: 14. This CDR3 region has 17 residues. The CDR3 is CSVEDPTADRGRDIQYF. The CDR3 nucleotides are TGCAGCGTTGAAGATCCCACCGCTGACAGGGGGAGGGACATTCAGTACTTC. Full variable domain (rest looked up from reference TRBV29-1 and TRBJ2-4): SAVISQKPSRDICQRGTSLTIQCQVDSQVTMMFWYRQQPGQSLTLIATANQGSEATYESGFVIDKFPISRPNLTFSTLTVSNMSPEDSSIYLCSVEDPTADRGRDIQYFGAGTRLSVL.

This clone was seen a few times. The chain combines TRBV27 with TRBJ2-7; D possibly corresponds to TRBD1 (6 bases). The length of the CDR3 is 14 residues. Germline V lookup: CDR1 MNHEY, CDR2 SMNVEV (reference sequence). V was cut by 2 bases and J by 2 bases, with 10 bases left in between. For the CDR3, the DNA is TGTGCCAGCAGTTTAAATGGGGGCACCTACGAGCAGTACTTC. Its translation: CASSLNGGTYEQYF.

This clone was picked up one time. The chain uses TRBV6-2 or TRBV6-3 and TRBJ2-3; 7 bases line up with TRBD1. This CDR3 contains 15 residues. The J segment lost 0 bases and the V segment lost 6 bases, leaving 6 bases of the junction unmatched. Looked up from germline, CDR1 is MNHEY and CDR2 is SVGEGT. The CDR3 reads CASSPGQTSTDTQYF. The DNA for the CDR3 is TGTGCCAGCAGCCCGGGACAGACTAGCACAGATACGCAGTATTTT.

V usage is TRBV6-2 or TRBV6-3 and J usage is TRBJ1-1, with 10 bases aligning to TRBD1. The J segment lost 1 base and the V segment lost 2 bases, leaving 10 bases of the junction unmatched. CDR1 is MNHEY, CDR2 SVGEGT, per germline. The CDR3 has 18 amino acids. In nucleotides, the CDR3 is TGTGCCAGCAGTTACCCGATTGGGACAGGGGTAGCGAACACTGAAGCTTTCTTT. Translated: CASSYPIGTGVANTEAFF.

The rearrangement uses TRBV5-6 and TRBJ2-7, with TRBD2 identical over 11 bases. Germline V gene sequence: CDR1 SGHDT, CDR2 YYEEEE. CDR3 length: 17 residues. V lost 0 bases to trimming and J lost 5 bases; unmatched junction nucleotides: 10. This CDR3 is CASSLGLAGQQGHEQYF. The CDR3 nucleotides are TGTGCCAGCAGCTTGGGACTAGCGGGGCAGCAAGGCCACGAGCAGTACTTC.

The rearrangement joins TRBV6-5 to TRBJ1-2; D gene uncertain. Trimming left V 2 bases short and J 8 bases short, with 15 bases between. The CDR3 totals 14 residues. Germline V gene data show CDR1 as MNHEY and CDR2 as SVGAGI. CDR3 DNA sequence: TGTGCCAGCAGTTACAAGGGAGTCTTAGGGGGCTACACCTTC. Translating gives CASSYKGVLGGYTF.

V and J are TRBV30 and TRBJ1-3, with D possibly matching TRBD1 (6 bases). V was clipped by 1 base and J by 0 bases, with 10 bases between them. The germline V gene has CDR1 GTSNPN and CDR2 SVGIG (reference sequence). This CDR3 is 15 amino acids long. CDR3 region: CAWSGTGTSGNTIYF. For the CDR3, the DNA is TGTGCCTGGAGTGGTACAGGGACCTCTGGAAACACCATATATTTT.

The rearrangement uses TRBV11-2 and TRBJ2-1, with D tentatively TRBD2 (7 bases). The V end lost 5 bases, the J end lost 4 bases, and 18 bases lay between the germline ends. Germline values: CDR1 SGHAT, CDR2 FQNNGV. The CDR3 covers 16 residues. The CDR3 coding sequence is TGTGCCAGCAGCCAATTAGGGGGGGGAGTATACAATGAGCAGTTCTTC. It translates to CASSQLGGGVYNEQFF.

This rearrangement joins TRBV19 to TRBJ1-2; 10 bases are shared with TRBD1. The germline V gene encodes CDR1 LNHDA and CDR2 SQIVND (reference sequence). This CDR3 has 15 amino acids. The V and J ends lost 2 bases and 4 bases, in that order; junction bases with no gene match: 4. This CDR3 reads CASSITWTGGYGYTF. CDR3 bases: TGTGCCAGTAGTATAACCTGGACAGGGGGCTATGGCTACACCTTC.

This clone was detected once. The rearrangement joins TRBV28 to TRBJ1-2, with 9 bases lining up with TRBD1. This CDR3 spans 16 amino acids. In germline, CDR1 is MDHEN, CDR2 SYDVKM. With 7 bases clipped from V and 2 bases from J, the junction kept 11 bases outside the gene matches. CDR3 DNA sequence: TGTGCCAGCACCCCGGGGACAGGGAGGAAGAACTATGGCTACACCTTC. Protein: CASTPGTGRKNYGYTF.

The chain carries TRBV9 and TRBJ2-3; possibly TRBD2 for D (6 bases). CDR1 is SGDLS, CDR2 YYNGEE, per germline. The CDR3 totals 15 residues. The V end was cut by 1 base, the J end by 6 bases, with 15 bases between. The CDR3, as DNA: TGTGCCAGCAGCGTAAAACTACTAGCCCCGGATACGCAGTATTTT. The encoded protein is CASSVKLLAPDTQYF.

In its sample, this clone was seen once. The CDR3 bases are TGTGCCAGCAGTTTATTAGGACAGGGGGCCCAGCCTCCTTCTTCACCCCTCCACTTT. Translated, it gives CASSLLGQGAQPPSSPLHF. This chain links TRBV28 with TRBJ1-6; 11 bases map to TRBD1. The CDR3 extends over 19 amino acids. Germline assignment: CDR1 MDHEN and CDR2 SYDVKM. Trimming at V came to 1 base and at J to 9 bases, leaving 14 bases not matched to a gene. The variable domain in full, with the rest retrieved from reference TRBV28 and TRBJ1-6, is DVKVTQSSRYLVKRTGEKVFLECVQDMDHENMFWYRQDPGLGLRLIYFSYDVKMKEKGDIPEGYSVSREKKERFSLILESASTNQTSMYLCASSLLGQGAQPPSSPLHFGNGTRLTVT.

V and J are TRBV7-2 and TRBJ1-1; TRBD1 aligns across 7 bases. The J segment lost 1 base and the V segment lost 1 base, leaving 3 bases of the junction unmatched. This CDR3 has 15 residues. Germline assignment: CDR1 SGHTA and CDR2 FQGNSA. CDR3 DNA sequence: TGTGCCAGCAGCTTAGATCCAGGGGGGAACACTGAAGCTTTCTTT. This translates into CASSLDPGGNTEAFF.

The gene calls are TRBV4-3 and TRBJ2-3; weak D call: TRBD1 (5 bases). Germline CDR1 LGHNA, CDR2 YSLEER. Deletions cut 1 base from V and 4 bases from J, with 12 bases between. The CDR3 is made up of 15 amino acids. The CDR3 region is CASSQARGFADTQYF. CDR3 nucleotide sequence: TGCGCCAGCAGCCAAGCAAGGGGCTTTGCAGATACGCAGTATTTT.

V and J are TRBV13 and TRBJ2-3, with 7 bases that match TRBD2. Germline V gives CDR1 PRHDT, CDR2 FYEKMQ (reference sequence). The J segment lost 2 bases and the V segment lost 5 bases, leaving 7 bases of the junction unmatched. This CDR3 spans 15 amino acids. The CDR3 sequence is CASSPRTSSTDTQYF. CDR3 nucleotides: TGTGCCAGCAGCCCCCGGACTAGTTCCACAGATACGCAGTATTTT. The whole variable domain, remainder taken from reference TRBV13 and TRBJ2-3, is AAGVIQSPRHLIKEKRETATLKCYPIPRHDTVYWYQQGPGQDPQFLISFYEKMQSDKGSIPDRFSAQQFSDYHSELNMSSLELGDSALYFCASSPRTSSTDTQYFGPGTRLTVL.

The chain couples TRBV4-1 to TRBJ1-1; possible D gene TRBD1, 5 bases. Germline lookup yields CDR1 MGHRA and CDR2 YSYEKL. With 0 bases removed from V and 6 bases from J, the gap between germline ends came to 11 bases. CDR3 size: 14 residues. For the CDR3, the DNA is TGCGCCAGCAGCCAAGAGGGGGGTTTCGCTGAAGCTTTCTTT. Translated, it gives CASSQEGGFAEAFF.

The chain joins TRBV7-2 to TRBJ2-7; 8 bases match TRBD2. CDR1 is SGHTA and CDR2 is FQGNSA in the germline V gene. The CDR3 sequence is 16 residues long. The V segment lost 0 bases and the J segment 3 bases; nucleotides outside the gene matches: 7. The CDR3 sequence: CASSLAGGASGYEQYF. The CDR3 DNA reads TGTGCCAGCAGCTTAGCCGGGGGGGCCTCGGGCTACGAGCAGTACTTC.

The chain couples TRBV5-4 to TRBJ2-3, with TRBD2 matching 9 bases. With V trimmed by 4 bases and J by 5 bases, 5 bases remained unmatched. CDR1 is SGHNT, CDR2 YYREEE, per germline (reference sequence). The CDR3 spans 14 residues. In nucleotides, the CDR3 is TGTGCCAGCAGCGCCAATAGCGGGGGAGATACGCAGTATTTT. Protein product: CASSANSGGDTQYF.

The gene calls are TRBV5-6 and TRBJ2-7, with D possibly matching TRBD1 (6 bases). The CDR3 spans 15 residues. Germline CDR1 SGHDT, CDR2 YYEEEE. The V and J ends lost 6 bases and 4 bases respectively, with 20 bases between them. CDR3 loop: CASIPPGAGAYEQYF. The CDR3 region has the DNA TGTGCCAGCATCCCTCCCGGGGCAGGGGCGTACGAGCAGTACTTC.

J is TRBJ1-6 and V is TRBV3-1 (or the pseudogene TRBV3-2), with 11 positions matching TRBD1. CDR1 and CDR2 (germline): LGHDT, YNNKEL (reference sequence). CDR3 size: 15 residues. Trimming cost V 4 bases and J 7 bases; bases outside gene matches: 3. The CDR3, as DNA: TGTGCCAGCAGCCCCCGGACAGGGGGCAATTCACCCCTCCACTTT. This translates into CASSPRTGGNSPLHF.

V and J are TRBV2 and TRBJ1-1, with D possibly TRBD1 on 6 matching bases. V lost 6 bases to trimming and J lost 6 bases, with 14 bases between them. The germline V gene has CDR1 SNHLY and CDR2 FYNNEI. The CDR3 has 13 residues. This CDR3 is CASRYRVWAEAFF. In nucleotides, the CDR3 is TGTGCCAGCAGGTACAGGGTGTGGGCTGAAGCTTTCTTT.

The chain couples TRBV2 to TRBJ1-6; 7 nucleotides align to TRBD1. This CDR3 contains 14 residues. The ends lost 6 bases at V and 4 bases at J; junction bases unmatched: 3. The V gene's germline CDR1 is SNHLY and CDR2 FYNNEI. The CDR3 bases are TGTGCCAGCAGCCCGACAGGGTATAATTCACCCCTCCACTTT. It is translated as CASSPTGYNSPLHF.

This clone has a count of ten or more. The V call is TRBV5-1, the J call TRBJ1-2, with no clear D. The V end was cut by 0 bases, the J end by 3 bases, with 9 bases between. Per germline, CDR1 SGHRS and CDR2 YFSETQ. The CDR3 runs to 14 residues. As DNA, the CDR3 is TGCGCCAGCAGCTTGGGTTTCCAGGACTATGGCTACACCTTC. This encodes CASSLGFQDYGYTF.

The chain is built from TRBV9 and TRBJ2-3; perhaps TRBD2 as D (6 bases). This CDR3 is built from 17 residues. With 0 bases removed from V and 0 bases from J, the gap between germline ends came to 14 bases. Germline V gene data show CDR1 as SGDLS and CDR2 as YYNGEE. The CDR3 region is CASSVEGSGTSTDTQYF. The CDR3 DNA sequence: TGTGCCAGCAGCGTAGAAGGGAGTGGGACTAGCACAGATACGCAGTATTTT.

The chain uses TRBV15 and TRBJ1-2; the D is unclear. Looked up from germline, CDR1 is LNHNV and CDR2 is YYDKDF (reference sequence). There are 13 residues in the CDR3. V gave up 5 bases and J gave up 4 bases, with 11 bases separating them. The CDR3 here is CATSAGSGYGYTF. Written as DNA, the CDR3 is TGTGCCACCAGCGCCGGGTCGGGCTATGGCTACACCTTC.

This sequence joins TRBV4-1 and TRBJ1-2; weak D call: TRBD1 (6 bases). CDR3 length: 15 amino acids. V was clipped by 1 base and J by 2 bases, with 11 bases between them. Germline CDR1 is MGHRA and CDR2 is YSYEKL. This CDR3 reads CASSQGLGQNYGYTF. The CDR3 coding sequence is TGCGCCAGCAGCCAAGGTCTCGGACAGAACTATGGCTACACCTTC.

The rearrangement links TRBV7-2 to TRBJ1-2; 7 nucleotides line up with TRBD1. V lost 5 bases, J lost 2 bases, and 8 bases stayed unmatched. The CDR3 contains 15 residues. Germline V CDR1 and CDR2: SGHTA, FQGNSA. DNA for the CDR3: TGTGCCAGCAGCCCGGGACAGATGCTAAACTATGGCTACACCTTC. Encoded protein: CASSPGQMLNYGYTF.